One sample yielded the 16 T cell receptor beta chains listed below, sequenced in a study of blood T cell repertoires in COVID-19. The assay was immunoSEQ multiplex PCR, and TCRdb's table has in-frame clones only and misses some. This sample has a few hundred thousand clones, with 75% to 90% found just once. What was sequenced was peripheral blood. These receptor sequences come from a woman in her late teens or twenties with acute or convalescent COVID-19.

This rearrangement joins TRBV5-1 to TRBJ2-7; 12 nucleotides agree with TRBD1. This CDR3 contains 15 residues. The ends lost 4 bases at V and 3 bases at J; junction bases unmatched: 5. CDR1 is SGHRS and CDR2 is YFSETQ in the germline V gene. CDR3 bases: TGCGCCAGCAGCCCGGGACAGGGGGCGTTCTACGAGCAGTACTTC. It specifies CASSPGQGAFYEQYF.

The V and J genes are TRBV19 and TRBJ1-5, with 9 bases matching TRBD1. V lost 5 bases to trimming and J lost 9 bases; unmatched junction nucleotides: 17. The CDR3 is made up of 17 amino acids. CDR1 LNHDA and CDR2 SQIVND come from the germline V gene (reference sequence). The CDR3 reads CASSSPGGTGRNGPQHF. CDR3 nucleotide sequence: TGTGCCAGTAGTTCTCCTGGAGGGACAGGGCGCAATGGGCCCCAGCATTTT.

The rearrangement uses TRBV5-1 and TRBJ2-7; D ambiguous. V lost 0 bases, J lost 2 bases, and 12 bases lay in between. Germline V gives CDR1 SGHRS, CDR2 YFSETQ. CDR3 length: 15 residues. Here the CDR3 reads CASSLARGPTYEQYF. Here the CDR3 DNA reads TGCGCCAGCAGCTTGGCGAGAGGTCCGACCTACGAGCAGTACTTC.

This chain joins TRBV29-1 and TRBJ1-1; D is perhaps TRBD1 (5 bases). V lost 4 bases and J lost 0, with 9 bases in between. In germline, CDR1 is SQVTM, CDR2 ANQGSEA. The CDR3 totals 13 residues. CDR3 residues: CSVAGWVNTEAFF. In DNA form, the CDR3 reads TGCAGCGTTGCAGGGTGGGTGAACACTGAAGCTTTCTTT.

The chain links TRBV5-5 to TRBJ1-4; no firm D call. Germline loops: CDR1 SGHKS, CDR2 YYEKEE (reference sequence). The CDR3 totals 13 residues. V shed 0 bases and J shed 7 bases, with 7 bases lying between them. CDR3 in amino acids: CASSLETVEKLFF. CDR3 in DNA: TGTGCCAGCAGCTTGGAAACGGTTGAAAAACTGTTTTTT.

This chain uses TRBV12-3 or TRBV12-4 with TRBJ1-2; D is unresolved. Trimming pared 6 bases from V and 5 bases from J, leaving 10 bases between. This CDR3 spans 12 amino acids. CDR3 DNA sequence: TGTGCCAGCAGGACTCGAGGGTATGGCTACACCTTC. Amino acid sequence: CASRTRGYGYTF.

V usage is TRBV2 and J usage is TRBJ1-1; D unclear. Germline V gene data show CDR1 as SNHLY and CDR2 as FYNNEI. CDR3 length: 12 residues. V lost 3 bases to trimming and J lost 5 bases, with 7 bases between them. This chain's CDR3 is CASSDRRTEAFF. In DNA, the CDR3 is TGTGCCAGCAGTGATCGGCGGACTGAAGCTTTCTTT.

The CDR3 nucleotides read TGCAGTGCTAGTGAATCCGCGGGATCAGGCACAGATACGCAGTATTTT. This encodes CSASESAGSGTDTQYF. The V gene is TRBV20-1, the J gene TRBJ2-3, with TRBD2 as a possible D gene (6 bases). Germline loops: CDR1 DFQATT, CDR2 SNEGSKA (reference sequence). Trimming stripped 3 bases from V and 1 base from J, with 17 bases between. The CDR3 covers 16 residues.

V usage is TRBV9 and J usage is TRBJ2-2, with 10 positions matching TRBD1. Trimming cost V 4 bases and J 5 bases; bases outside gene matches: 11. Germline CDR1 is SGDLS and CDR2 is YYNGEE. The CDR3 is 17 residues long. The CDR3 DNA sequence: TGTGCCAGCAGCCCCCAGGGGGGGACAGGGGTTACCGGGGAGCTGTTTTTT. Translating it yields CASSPQGGTGVTGELFF.

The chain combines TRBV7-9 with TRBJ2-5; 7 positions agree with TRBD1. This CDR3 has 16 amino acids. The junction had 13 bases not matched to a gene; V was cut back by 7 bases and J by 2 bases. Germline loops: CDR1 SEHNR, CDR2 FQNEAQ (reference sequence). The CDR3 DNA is TGTGCCAGCATCGCCCGCAGGGACAGCAGACAAGAGACCCAGTACTTC. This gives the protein CASIARRDSRQETQYF.

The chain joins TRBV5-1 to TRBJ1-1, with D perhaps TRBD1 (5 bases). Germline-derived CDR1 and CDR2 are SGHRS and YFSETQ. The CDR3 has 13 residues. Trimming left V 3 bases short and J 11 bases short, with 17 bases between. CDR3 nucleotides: TGCGCCAGCAGCTCGGATAGGGGAGGAGCCGCTTTCTTT. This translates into CASSSDRGGAAFF. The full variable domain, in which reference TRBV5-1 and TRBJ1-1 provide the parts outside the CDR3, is KAGVTQTPRYLIKTRGQQVTLSCSPISGHRSVSWYQQTPGQGLQFLFEYFSETQRNKGNFPGRFSGRQFSNSRSEMNVSTLELGDSALYLCASSSDRGGAAFFGQGTRLTVV.

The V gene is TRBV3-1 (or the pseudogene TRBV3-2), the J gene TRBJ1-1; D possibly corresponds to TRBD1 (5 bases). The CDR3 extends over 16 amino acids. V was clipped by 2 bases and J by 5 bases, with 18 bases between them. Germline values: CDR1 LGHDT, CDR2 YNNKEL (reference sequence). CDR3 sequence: CASSQSPGGVRTEAFF. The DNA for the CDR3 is TGTGCCAGCAGCCAATCCCCCGGAGGGGTTCGGACTGAAGCTTTCTTT.

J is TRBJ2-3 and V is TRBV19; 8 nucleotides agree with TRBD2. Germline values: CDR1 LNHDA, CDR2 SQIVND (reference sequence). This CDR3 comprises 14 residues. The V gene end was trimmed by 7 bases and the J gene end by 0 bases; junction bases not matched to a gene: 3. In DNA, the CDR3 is TGTGCCAGTAAACTAGCGGTTAGCACAGATACGCAGTATTTT. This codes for CASKLAVSTDTQYF.

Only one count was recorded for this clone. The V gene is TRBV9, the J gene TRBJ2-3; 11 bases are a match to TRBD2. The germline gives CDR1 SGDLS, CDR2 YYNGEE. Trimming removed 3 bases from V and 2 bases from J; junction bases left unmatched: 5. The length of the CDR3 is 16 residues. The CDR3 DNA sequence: TGTGCCAGCAGCGGCGGACTAGCGGGTTACACAGATACGCAGTATTTT. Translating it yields CASSGGLAGYTDTQYF.

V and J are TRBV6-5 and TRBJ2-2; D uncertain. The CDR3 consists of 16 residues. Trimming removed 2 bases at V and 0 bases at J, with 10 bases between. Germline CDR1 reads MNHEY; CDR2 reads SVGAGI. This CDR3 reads CASSYGLNSNTGELFF. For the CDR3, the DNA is TGTGCCAGCAGTTACGGGCTTAATTCGAACACCGGGGAGCTGTTTTTT.

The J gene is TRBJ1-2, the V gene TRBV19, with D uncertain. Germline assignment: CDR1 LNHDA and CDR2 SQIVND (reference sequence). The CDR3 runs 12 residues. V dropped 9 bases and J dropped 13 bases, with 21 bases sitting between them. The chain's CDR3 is CASNSLGVELTF. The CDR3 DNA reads TGTGCCAGCAACTCTTTGGGTGTGGAGCTCACCTTC. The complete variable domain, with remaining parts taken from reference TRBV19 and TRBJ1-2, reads DGGITQSPKYLFRKEGQNVTLSCEQNLNHDAMYWYRQDPGQGLRLIYYSQIVNDFQKGDIAEGYSVSREKKESFPLTVTSAQKNPTAFYLCASNSLGVELTFGSGTRLTVV.